Below are 23 T cell receptor beta chains sequenced from a single sample in a study of T cells in women clearing cervical HPV infection. Repertoires were generated with immunoSEQ multiplex PCR, while TCRdb's copy carries only in-frame clones and drops some. This sample contains 15,000 or so clones. Specimen: blood buffy coat. These receptors all stem from a woman between 18 and 69 years old with a cervical HPV16 infection that either progressed to CIN3+ or cleared (not recorded which).

About this clone itself: The read finishes 3 residues shy of the CDR3 end, and the germline J gene is used to complete it. The chain couples TRBV6-1 to TRBJ2-5; TRBD2 matches 10 bases. Trimming removed 4 bases from V and 4 bases from J; junction bases left unmatched: 6. Germline assignment: CDR1 MNHNS and CDR2 SASEGT. The CDR3 length is 15 residues. The CDR3 spells CASSAQAGGTETQYF. CDR3 bases read: TGTGCCAGCAGTGCACAAGCGGGGGGGACAGAGACC.

For this clone: The CDR3 end falls 3 residues outside the read, so it is completed with the germline J gene. The chain uses TRBV2 and TRBJ1-5; D is perhaps TRBD1 (5 bases). This CDR3 has 13 residues. V lost 6 bases, J lost 4 bases, and 10 bases lay in between. Germline CDR1 reads SNHLY; CDR2 reads FYNNEI. CDR3 DNA, as far as it was read: TGTGCCAGCAGCGGGGACTTAAATCAGCCC. This encodes CASSGDLNQP. The CDR3 reads in full as CASSGDLNQPQHF.

Turning to this clone: The DNA ends 3 residues before the CDR3 does, and the rest of the CDR3 is filled in from the germline J gene. V and J are TRBV7-9 and TRBJ2-3, with 8 bases aligning to TRBD1. Germline CDR1 SEHNR, CDR2 FQNEAQ (reference sequence). This CDR3 has 15 residues. Germline trimming cut 1 base from V and 5 bases from J; bases unmatched to any gene: 5. The sequenced CDR3 bases are TGTGCCAGCAGCTTAGTCACGACAGGGGTAGATACG. Residues: CASSLVTTGVDT. The entire CDR3 protein is CASSLVTTGVDTQYF.

As to this clone: The DNA ends 3 residues before the CDR3 does, and the rest of the CDR3 is filled in from the germline J gene. The chain combines TRBV30 with TRBJ2-5; weak D call: TRBD2 (7 bases). CDR1 and CDR2 from the germline V gene are GTSNPN and SVGIG (reference sequence). V gave up 2 bases and J gave up 5 bases, with 15 bases separating them. This CDR3 has 14 amino acids. The CDR3 sequence is CAWSSTGGSETQYF. The sequenced CDR3 bases are TGTGCCTGGAGTTCTACGGGGGGCTCTGAGACC.

Points on this clone: From the germline J gene comes the end of the CDR3, since the read stops 3 residues before it. The chain uses TRBV20-1 and TRBJ1-5, with TRBD1 as a possible D gene (5 bases). Germline V CDR1 and CDR2: DFQATT, SNEGSKA (reference sequence). The CDR3 runs 14 residues. V lost 3 bases to trimming and J lost 5 bases, with 14 bases between them. CDR3 DNA, as far as it was read: TGCAGTGCTAGGGTTTCCCGCAGGGATCAGCCC. This codes for CSARVSRRDQP. The entire CDR3 protein reads CSARVSRRDQPQHF.

With respect to this clone: Sequencing ends 3 residues short of the CDR3 end; the germline J gene provides the rest. This sequence joins TRBV23-1 and TRBJ1-5, with D hard to call. TRBV23-1 is annotated as an ORF whose role is uncertain. V was trimmed by 7 bases and J by 0 bases, leaving 13 bases between them. The CDR3 spans 15 residues. The chain's CDR3 is CASTPPTDSNQPQHF. The CDR3 DNA, read in part, is TGCGCCAGCACTCCCCCAACAGATAGCAATCAGCCC.

In regard to this clone: A junction end diverges from the germline sequence, so it may reflect a read error. The CDR3 is cut off 3 residues early in the read; its end comes from the germline J gene. The chain recombines TRBV4-2 with TRBJ2-3, with D possibly being TRBD1 (7 bases). Per germline, CDR1 LGHNA and CDR2 YNFKEQ. CDR3 size: 16 residues. The sequenced CDR3 bases are TGCGCCAGCAGCCGAGCCTTACAGGGGAGGACAGATACG. As protein: CASSRALQGRTDT. The entire CDR3 is CASSRALQGRTDTQYF.

As regards this clone: The observed sequence ends 3 residues before the CDR3 terminus, with the missing tail filled in from the germline J gene. J is TRBJ2-7 and V is TRBV19; TRBD2 matches at 13 bases. CDR3 length equals 18 residues. Germline V lookup: CDR1 LNHDA, CDR2 SQIVND (reference sequence). After removal of 5 bases from V and 3 bases from J, the junction contained 13 bases not matched to a gene. The part of the CDR3 DNA that was read is TGTGCCAGTAGTCCTTCCCCCGAACTAGCGGGGGGGGACTACGAG. It translates to CASSPSPELAGGDYE. The whole CDR3 is CASSPSPELAGGDYEQYF.

Regarding this clone: The CDR3 extends 3 residues past the end of the read, so its final part is completed from the germline J gene. The rearrangement uses TRBV19 and TRBJ1-5, with TRBD1 matching over 7 bases. There are 14 residues in the CDR3. J was trimmed by 1 base and V by 5 bases; bases with no gene match: 2. Germline assignment: CDR1 LNHDA and CDR2 SQIVND (reference sequence). The covered CDR3 bases are TGTGCCAGTAGTGTACAGGGGAGCAATCAGCCC. It specifies CASSVQGSNQP. The entire CDR3 protein is CASSVQGSNQPQHF.

A word on this clone: The read comes to an end 3 residues before the CDR3 does, leaving the germline J gene to fill in the end. The V call is TRBV7-8, the J call TRBJ2-1; 10 bases map to TRBD1. This CDR3 contains 13 residues. Trimming removed 3 bases from V and 9 bases from J; junction bases left unmatched: 2. CDR1 is SGHVS, CDR2 FQNEAQ, per germline. CDR3 region: CASSFGTGAEQFF. The CDR3 bases that were read are TGTGCCAGCAGCTTCGGGACAGGGGCTGAG.

As to this clone: Read sequence stops 3 residues before the CDR3 end, and the germline J gene provides the missing end. This chain uses TRBV2 with TRBJ2-1, with 8 bases fitting TRBD2. With 6 bases clipped from V and 6 bases from J, the junction kept 7 bases outside the gene matches. CDR3 size: 14 residues. Per germline, CDR1 SNHLY and CDR2 FYNNEI. The CDR3 DNA, read in part, is TGTGCCAGCAGCCCCGGGGGGGCTGGCAATGAG. Translation gives CASSPGGAGNE. The whole CDR3 protein reads CASSPGGAGNEQFF.

Comments on this clone: The CDR3 end is not reached by the read, which stops 3 residues before it; the germline J gene fills it in. This rearrangement joins TRBV28 to TRBJ1-2; the match to TRBD1 covers 7 bases. The CDR3 has 14 amino acids. The V gene's germline CDR1 is MDHEN and CDR2 SYDVKM. The sequenced CDR3 bases are TGTGCCAGCAGTTCCACCGGGACAGCGGGAGGC. This gives the protein CASSSTGTAGG. The entire CDR3 protein reads CASSSTGTAGGYTF.

Points on this clone: The read falls 3 residues short of the CDR3 end, and the missing part is taken from the germline J gene. The chain has TRBV28 and TRBJ2-5; a weak D match, TRBD2 (5 bases). The CDR3 has 15 amino acids. Germline assignment: CDR1 MDHEN and CDR2 SYDVKM. V was clipped by 7 bases and J by 1 base, with 16 bases between them. This CDR3 reads CASKRGQSFQETQYF. The DNA read from the CDR3 is TGTGCCAGCAAACGGGGTCAGTCCTTCCAAGAGACC.

To note about this clone: The CDR3 extends 3 residues past the end of the read, so its final part is completed from the germline J gene. The sample contains more than one DNA sequence encoding this CDR3. The chain combines TRBV30 with TRBJ1-3, with D tentatively TRBD1 (6 bases). Looked up from germline, CDR1 is GTSNPN and CDR2 is SVGIG (reference sequence). V gave up 0 bases and J gave up 0 bases, with 6 bases separating them. CDR3 length equals 14 residues. The CDR3 bases that were read are TGTGCCTGGAGTGTAGGGGGCTCTGGAAACACC. This translates into CAWSVGGSGNT. The complete CDR3 protein is CAWSVGGSGNTIYF.

This clone ranks as medium-sized in terms of frequency. The CDR3 DNA, read in part, is TGCGCCAGCAGCTTGATACAGGGGCCTGGGGCCAACGTC. Translating it yields CASSLIQGPGANV. The full CDR3 protein reads CASSLIQGPGANVLTF. The chain carries TRBV5-1 and TRBJ2-6, with 7 positions matching TRBD1. The observed sequence ends 3 residues before the CDR3 terminus, with the missing tail filled in from the germline J gene. The CDR3 covers 16 residues. Germline trimming cut 1 base from V and 2 bases from J; bases unmatched to any gene: 3. CDR1 and CDR2 (germline): SGHRS, YFSETQ.

A remark on this clone: The CDR3 end is not reached by the read, which stops 3 residues before it; the germline J gene fills it in. The chain carries TRBV5-1 and TRBJ2-7; 7 bases map to TRBD1. CDR3 length: 14 amino acids. In germline, CDR1 is SGHRS, CDR2 YFSETQ. The V gene end was trimmed by 1 base and the J gene end by 3 bases; junction bases not matched to a gene: 4. The CDR3 bases that were read are TGCGCCAGCAGCTTGACTTCAGGGGGCTACGAG. It specifies CASSLTSGGYE. The CDR3 in its entirety is CASSLTSGGYEQYF.

The CDR3 is CASSQAGLGSGYTF. The sequenced CDR3 bases are TGTGCCAGCAGCCAAGCGGGGTTAGGAAGTGGC. The rearrangement joins TRBV3-1 (or the pseudogene TRBV3-2) to TRBJ1-2; D ambiguous. From the germline J gene comes the end of the CDR3, since the read stops 3 residues before it. The CDR3 sequence is 14 residues long. Germline assignment: CDR1 LGHDT and CDR2 YNNKEL (reference sequence). Trimming removed 1 base at V and 7 bases at J, with 13 bases between.

About this clone itself: Coverage ceases 3 residues before the CDR3 finishes, and the germline J gene fills in the end. The J gene is TRBJ1-5, the V gene TRBV20-1; weak D call: TRBD1 (5 bases). The CDR3 has 15 residues. Per the germline V gene, CDR1 is DFQATT and CDR2 is SNEGSKA (reference sequence). The V gene lost 3 bases and the J gene lost 0 bases, with 12 bases spanning the gap. Partial CDR3 DNA: TGCAGTGCTAGGTGGGGGGGGGATAGCAATCAGCCC. Translated: CSARWGGDSNQP. The whole CDR3 protein reads CSARWGGDSNQPQHF.

In regard to this clone: The read halts 3 residues ahead of the CDR3 end, with the missing end drawn from the germline J gene. The chain uses TRBV7-2 and TRBJ1-5; 7 bases agree with TRBD1. This CDR3 has 16 amino acids. Germline CDR1 is SGHTA and CDR2 is FQGNSA. V lost 0 bases and J lost 3; bases outside the gene matches: 5. CDR3 loop: CASSLAADRYNQPQHF. The part of the CDR3 DNA that was read is TGTGCCAGCAGCTTAGCCGCGGACAGGTACAATCAGCCC.

Notes on this clone: The read stops 3 residues short of the end of the CDR3; the missing end is completed from the germline J gene. The chain joins TRBV4-1 to TRBJ1-5; D is perhaps TRBD1 (6 bases). From germline, CDR1 is MGHRA and CDR2 YSYEKL. V was shortened by 0 bases and J by 3 bases, with 9 bases between the two germline ends. The CDR3 runs to 15 residues. CDR3 DNA (partial): TGCGCCAGCAGCCAAGAGGGACAATTCAATCAGCCC. This gives the protein CASSQEGQFNQP. The full-length CDR3 reads as CASSQEGQFNQPQHF.

A remark on this clone: The missing CDR3 end, 3 residues past where the read stops, is filled in from the germline J gene. The chain employs TRBV6-2 or TRBV6-3 and TRBJ2-3; the match to TRBD2 covers 7 bases. The CDR3 length is 16 residues. Germline CDR1 and CDR2: MNHEY and SVGEGT. J lost 0 bases, V lost 6 bases, and 9 bases had no gene match. The CDR3 protein is CASRPMSGVSTDTQYF. The DNA read from the CDR3 is TGTGCCAGCAGACCAATGAGCGGGGTTAGCACAGATACG.

A note on this clone: Sequence at one end of the junction differs from germline and may be a read error. The sequenced CDR3 bases are TGTGCCAGCAGGGAAGCGGGGGGAGGCACAGATACG. Translating gives CASREAGGGTDT. The whole CDR3 protein is CASREAGGGTDTQYF. The genes are TRBV6-1 and TRBJ2-3; 9 bases fit TRBD2. The sequence runs out 3 residues before the end of the CDR3; the remainder is reconstructed from the germline J gene. The CDR3 runs to 15 residues. Germline V gene data show CDR1 as MNHNS and CDR2 as SASEGT.

Of note for this clone: The read comes to an end 3 residues before the CDR3 does, leaving the germline J gene to fill in the end. The chain joins TRBV5-3 to TRBJ1-5, with D tentatively TRBD1 (6 bases). TRBV5-3 is given ORF status, its function remaining uncertain. V lost 4 bases and J lost 2, with 10 bases in between. The CDR3 spans 14 residues. The CDR3 reads CARSEDSRNQPQHF. The DNA read from the CDR3 is TGTGCCAGAAGCGAGGACAGTCGCAATCAGCCC.